This T cell receptor (beta chain) is drawn from a study of T cells in narcolepsy. General observations from the study: Some memory CD4+ repertoires had no autoreactive clone sequences. Autoreactive clonotypes reportedly recurred in blood of same and different patients, not controls.

The V end lost 2 bases, the J end lost 4 bases, and 5 bases lay between the germline ends. Germline assignment: CDR1 DFQATT and CDR2 SNEGSKA (reference sequence). The CDR3 runs to 11 residues. The assay was immunoSEQ multiplex PCR, and TCRdb's table has in-frame clones only and misses some. The table includes about 20,000 clones, approximately 82% detected once. Remarks on this clone: Its target is not known.

The material sequenced was memory (CD45RA-) CD4+ T cells from blood. The V gene is TRBV20-1, the J gene TRBJ1-2; D is unclear. The receptor was derived from a human donor in good health. The CDR3 DNA is TGCAGTGCTAGAACCTCCTATGGCTACACCTTC. Its translation is CSARTSYGYTF.